What follows are 9 T cell receptor beta chains derived from one specimen sequenced in a study of cytomegalovirus exposure and HLA in healthy donors. The study ran its PCR with 60 Vbeta and 13 Jbeta primers. Sequenced by immunoSEQ multiplex PCR; TCRdb stores in-frame clones only, minus some. This repertoire includes 100,000 to 150,000 clones. The sample taken for sequencing was PBMCs. These receptors were taken from a man aged 18 to 30 in good health and CMV-seronegative.

The V call is TRBV29-1, the J call TRBJ1-5; D is ambiguous. Germline lookup yields CDR1 SQVTM and CDR2 ANQGSEA. There are 13 residues in the CDR3. Trimming took off 2 bases at V and 3 bases at J, with 8 bases between the two ends. The CDR3 spells CSVENRDNQPQHF. In DNA form, the CDR3 reads TGCAGCGTTGAAAATCGGGACAATCAGCCCCAGCATTTT.

J is TRBJ2-5 and V is TRBV11-2; 10 bases are a match to TRBD1. The trim removed 5 bases at V and 5 bases at J, leaving 11 bases unmatched. The CDR3 runs to 16 residues. Per germline, CDR1 SGHAT and CDR2 FQNNGV. The CDR3 nucleotides are TGTGCCAGCAGCCGAACTCGGGACAGGGGATCGGAGACCCAGTACTTC. Amino acids: CASSRTRDRGSETQYF.

This chain links TRBV6-5 with TRBJ2-7; possible D gene TRBD1, 6 bases. V was trimmed by 3 bases and J by 7 bases, leaving 16 bases between them. The CDR3 has 14 amino acids. Germline lookup yields CDR1 MNHEY and CDR2 SVGAGI. The CDR3 spells CASSYRQGIGEQYF. The CDR3, as DNA: TGTGCCAGCAGTTATCGGCAGGGGATCGGAGAGCAGTACTTC.

The rearrangement uses TRBV5-6 and TRBJ2-7; 7 positions agree with TRBD2. The CDR3 has 15 amino acids. The germline CDR1 and CDR2 sequences are SGHDT and YYEEEE. J lost 3 bases, V lost 7 bases, and 13 bases had no gene match. CDR3 DNA: TGTGCCAGCCTTCCCGGCGGGGGATCGGTCTACGAGCAGTACTTC. It is translated as CASLPGGGSVYEQYF.

The chain uses TRBV29-1 and TRBJ1-5, with TRBD1 matching over 9 bases. In germline, CDR1 is SQVTM, CDR2 ANQGSEA. There are 14 residues in the CDR3. V was pared by 4 bases and J by 5 bases, with 6 bases of the junction left unmatched. The CDR3 loop reads CSVATGGRDQPQHF. The DNA for the CDR3 is TGCAGCGTTGCCACAGGGGGCCGGGATCAGCCCCAGCATTTT.

V is TRBV19 and J is TRBJ1-2; D is undetermined. The V end was cut by 5 bases, the J end by 7 bases, with 17 bases between. Per germline, CDR1 LNHDA and CDR2 SQIVND (reference sequence). The CDR3 sequence is 14 residues long. CDR3 region: CASSPSSTKGGYTF. CDR3 coding DNA: TGTGCCAGTAGTCCTTCTTCGACTAAAGGTGGCTACACCTTC.

The rearrangement joins TRBV25-1 to TRBJ1-2; no clear D gene. CDR3 length equals 12 residues. V lost 4 bases to trimming and J lost 2 bases, with 5 bases between them. Per germline, CDR1 MGHDK and CDR2 SYGVNS. The CDR3: CASSGGNYGYTF. In nucleotides, the CDR3 is TGTGCCAGCAGTGGAGGGAACTATGGCTACACCTTC.

The chain links TRBV11-2 to TRBJ2-2, with 7 bases matching TRBD2. CDR3 size: 13 residues. Germline V gene lookup returns CDR1 SGHAT and CDR2 FQNNGV. Germline trimming cut 5 bases from V and 6 bases from J; bases unmatched to any gene: 3. The CDR3 protein is CASSHSGAGELFF. Written as DNA, the CDR3 is TGTGCCAGCAGCCACAGCGGGGCCGGGGAGCTGTTTTTT.

The chain recombines TRBV28 with TRBJ2-5; D unresolved. The J call is uncertain, as TRBJ2-7 better fits the DNA end. This CDR3 comprises 13 residues. Germline loops: CDR1 MDHEN, CDR2 SYDVKM. The DNA of the CDR3 is TGTGCCAGCAGTAATAAGATTCTCTACGAGCAGTACTTC. It codes for CASSNKILYEQYF.